The 27 T cell receptor beta chains presented below share a single source sample, sequenced in a study of blood T cell repertoires in COVID-19. The table came from immunoSEQ multiplex PCR; TCRdb's copy has only in-frame clones and leaves some out. The sample holds some 250,000 clones, 70% to 75% seen once. Sample: peripheral blood. The receptor source for this set is a woman older than 75 with acute or convalescent COVID-19.

This chain joins TRBV7-2 and TRBJ2-3, with TRBD2 matching 7 bases. J was trimmed by 2 bases and V by 5 bases; bases with no gene match: 10. Germline V gene data show CDR1 as SGHTA and CDR2 as FQGNSA. The CDR3 runs to 16 residues. DNA of the CDR3: TGTGCCAGCAGCATCCTTGGACTAGTAATCACAGATACGCAGTATTTT. This gives the protein CASSILGLVITDTQYF.

J is TRBJ2-3 and V is TRBV7-9, with 7 nucleotides matching TRBD2. J gave up 5 bases and V 5 bases, and 7 bases lay outside the gene matches. CDR3 length: 14 residues. In germline, CDR1 is SEHNR, CDR2 FQNEAQ (reference sequence). CDR3 in amino acids: CASSDGLVLDTQYF. Written as DNA, the CDR3 is TGTGCCAGCAGCGATGGACTAGTGTTAGATACGCAGTATTTT.

The V and J genes are TRBV10-3 and TRBJ2-7, with D tentatively TRBD1 (5 bases). The CDR3 sequence is 15 residues long. Germline assignment: CDR1 ENHRY and CDR2 SYGVKD. The V gene lost 3 bases and the J gene lost 1 base, with 13 bases spanning the gap. CDR3 sequence reads: CAISEAQGNSYEQYF. CDR3 nucleotides: TGTGCCATCAGTGAAGCGCAGGGTAATTCCTACGAGCAGTACTTC.

This clone has just one count. The chain combines TRBV6-5 with TRBJ1-5; a weak D match, TRBD1 (6 bases). The CDR3 sequence is 14 residues long. In germline, CDR1 is MNHEY, CDR2 SVGAGI. With 6 bases removed from V and 2 bases from J, the gap between germline ends came to 11 bases. CDR3 residues: CASRTGLGNQPQHF. CDR3 DNA sequence: TGTGCCAGCAGGACAGGACTTGGCAATCAGCCCCAGCATTTT.

The chain uses TRBV4-1 and TRBJ1-3; no definite D call. This CDR3 is built from 16 residues. V was shortened by 0 bases and J by 4 bases, with 13 bases between the two germline ends. Germline lookup yields CDR1 MGHRA and CDR2 YSYEKL. The CDR3 coding sequence is TGCGCCAGCAGCCAAGATTGGGAGGGTACAGGAAACACCATATATTTT. Its translation is CASSQDWEGTGNTIYF.

V usage is TRBV2 and J usage is TRBJ2-2; 10 nucleotides line up with TRBD1. This CDR3 is 14 amino acids long. Germline V gene lookup returns CDR1 SNHLY and CDR2 FYNNEI. Unmatched junction bases numbered 5, after V lost 7 bases and J lost 6 bases. For the CDR3, the DNA is TGTGCCAGCAATGGACAGGGGGTAGCCGGGGAGCTGTTTTTT. Translated, it gives CASNGQGVAGELFF.

The chain carries TRBV27 and TRBJ2-3; 8 nucleotides line up with TRBD1. Per germline, CDR1 MNHEY and CDR2 SMNVEV (reference sequence). There are 17 residues in the CDR3. V lost 3 bases and J lost 4; bases outside the gene matches: 12. The CDR3 region has the DNA TGTGCCAGCAGTTTTCGAACAGGGGGGACAAGCGCAGATACGCAGTATTTT. The encoded protein is CASSFRTGGTSADTQYF.

The chain recombines TRBV7-9 with TRBJ1-2; 7 bases fit TRBD1. With 4 bases clipped from V and 6 bases from J, the junction kept 8 bases outside the gene matches. The CDR3 loop spans 14 amino acids. Germline values: CDR1 SEHNR, CDR2 FQNEAQ (reference sequence). Here the CDR3 DNA reads TGTGCCAGCAGCTCGCAGGGGGTCGTAAATGGCTACACCTTC. Translation gives CASSSQGVVNGYTF.

This clone was picked up many times. CDR3 in amino acids: CASSVGGLRVNTEAFF. In DNA form, the CDR3 reads TGTGCCAGCAGCGTAGGAGGGCTTCGGGTGAACACTGAAGCTTTCTTT. This chain connects TRBV9 to TRBJ1-1; D is ambiguous. V lost 0 bases and J lost 0, with 12 bases in between. CDR3 length: 16 amino acids. Germline CDR1 SGDLS, CDR2 YYNGEE.

The V call is TRBV21-1, the J call TRBJ2-1; the table's D call TRBD2 went unverified against the DNA. TRBV21-1 constitutes a pseudogene. The CDR3 is 16 amino acids. CDR3 sequence reads: CASSKGCGGGRNEQFF. CDR3 sequence (DNA): TGTGCCAGCAGCAAAGGTTGCGGGGGGGGCCGGAATGAGCAGTTCTTC.

The DNA for the CDR3 is TGTGCCAGTAGCAAGGACAGGAACTATGGCTACACCTTC. It translates to CASSKDRNYGYTF. J is TRBJ1-2 and V is TRBV19; 7 nucleotides agree with TRBD1. Germline CDR1 reads LNHDA; CDR2 reads SQIVND (reference sequence). This CDR3 comprises 13 residues. V lost 6 bases, J lost 2 bases, and 3 bases stayed unmatched.

The V and J genes are TRBV5-4 and TRBJ2-5; 7 bases agree with TRBD2. This CDR3 is 15 amino acids long. CDR1 SGHNT and CDR2 YYREEE come from the germline V gene (reference sequence). The V and J ends lost 5 bases and 2 bases, in that order; junction bases with no gene match: 9. CDR3 region: CASSSRAGIQETQYF. DNA for the CDR3: TGTGCCAGCAGTTCGAGAGCGGGGATACAAGAGACCCAGTACTTC.

This clone came up a few times. The chain links TRBV2 to TRBJ1-6, with TRBD1 as a possible D gene (5 bases). The CDR3 sequence is 14 residues long. V lost 6 bases and J 7 bases, leaving 13 bases between the germline ends. The germline gives CDR1 SNHLY, CDR2 FYNNEI. The CDR3 loop is CASSQREGNSPLHF. The CDR3, as DNA: TGTGCCAGCAGCCAACGGGAGGGGAATTCACCCCTCCACTTT.

The rearrangement uses TRBV19 and TRBJ2-3; 9 bases are shared with TRBD2. CDR1 is LNHDA, CDR2 SQIVND, per germline (reference sequence). Trimming cost V 4 bases and J 6 bases; bases outside gene matches: 11. This CDR3 region has 16 residues. DNA for the CDR3: TGTGCCAGTAGTAAGGCGGGAGGGCCTCTTGGTGATACGCAGTATTTT. This codes for CASSKAGGPLGDTQYF.

The gene calls are TRBV5-1 and TRBJ1-3; TRBD1 matches 9 bases. CDR1 and CDR2 (germline): SGHRS, YFSETQ. The V segment lost 1 base and the J segment 0 bases; nucleotides outside the gene matches: 5. The CDR3 is 17 amino acids. CDR3 in amino acids: CASSLTGTGNSGNTIYF. DNA for the CDR3: TGCGCCAGCAGCTTGACCGGGACAGGGAACTCTGGAAACACCATATATTTT.

The chain uses TRBV6-2 or TRBV6-3 and TRBJ1-3; D gene uncertain. The CDR3 runs 12 residues. V was pared by 5 bases and J by 5 bases, with 7 bases between. Germline V gene lookup returns CDR1 MNHEY and CDR2 SVGEGT. CDR3 loop: CASSQTRNTIYF. The DNA for the CDR3 is TGTGCCAGCAGTCAAACAAGAAACACCATATATTTT.

This clone was detected only a few times. The chain couples TRBV5-6 to TRBJ1-1; D might be TRBD1 (5 bases). The V end lost 6 bases, the J end lost 0 bases, and 15 bases lay between the germline ends. The CDR3 is made up of 15 amino acids. CDR1 is SGHDT and CDR2 is YYEEEE in the germline V gene. The CDR3 DNA reads as TGTGCCAGCACCGCTAGGGGACTCCTGAACACTGAAGCTTTCTTT. Translated: CASTARGLLNTEAFF.

This CDR3 is CASSLMDGISGNTIYF. CDR3 DNA sequence: TGTGCCAGTAGTTTGATGGACGGGATCTCTGGAAACACCATATATTTT. The chain joins TRBV19 to TRBJ1-3, with D hard to call. This CDR3 spans 16 amino acids. Deletions cut 5 bases from V and 0 bases from J, with 14 bases between. CDR1 is LNHDA, CDR2 SQIVND, per germline (reference sequence).

The CDR3 loop reads CATSRDPAGDGNTGELFF. DNA of the CDR3: TGTGCCACCAGCAGAGATCCAGCGGGGGACGGGAACACCGGGGAGCTGTTTTTT. The rearrangement links TRBV15 to TRBJ2-2, with 8 nucleotides matching TRBD2. With 0 bases clipped from V and 1 base from J, the junction kept 7 bases outside the gene matches. Germline lookup yields CDR1 LNHNV and CDR2 YYDKDF (reference sequence). The CDR3 consists of 18 residues.

This chain links TRBV28 with TRBJ2-5, with 7 nucleotides matching TRBD1. V dropped 5 bases and J dropped 4; count of bases not matched to a gene: 10. The length of the CDR3 is 15 residues. CDR1 is MDHEN and CDR2 is SYDVKM in the germline V gene. The CDR3 DNA reads as TGTGCCAGCAGTACAGCAGGGGGTGCCGTAGAGACCCAGTACTTC. Its protein product is CASSTAGGAVETQYF.

The rearrangement uses TRBV24-1 and TRBJ1-1; 9 nucleotides agree with TRBD1. Germline CDR1 is KGHDR and CDR2 is SFDVKD. The V gene end was trimmed by 4 bases and the J gene end by 6 bases; junction bases not matched to a gene: 2. This CDR3 region has 13 residues. CDR3 DNA sequence: TGTGCCACCAGTGACCGGACAGGGGCTGAAGCTTTCTTT. This codes for CATSDRTGAEAFF.

The genes are TRBV5-1 and TRBJ1-6; no definite D call. CDR3 size: 13 residues. Looked up from germline, CDR1 is SGHRS and CDR2 is YFSETQ. V was cut by 5 bases and J by 7 bases, with 10 bases left in between. The CDR3 loop is CASRVGWNSPLHF. The CDR3, as DNA: TGCGCCAGCAGAGTCGGGTGGAATTCACCCCTCCACTTT.

The chain has TRBV6-5 and TRBJ1-2; D unresolved. This CDR3 region has 11 residues. V was pared by 11 bases and J by 3 bases, with 10 bases between. Per the germline V gene, CDR1 is MNHEY and CDR2 is SVGAGI. CDR3 sequence (DNA): TGTGCCGCGGGGTTAGACTATGGCTACACCTTC. It codes for CAAGLDYGYTF.

This clone came up many times. The CDR3 region is CASSNPGQGLVKYGYTF. The CDR3, as DNA: TGCGCCAGCAGCAACCCGGGACAGGGCTTGGTTAAATATGGCTACACCTTC. The chain has TRBV4-1 and TRBJ1-2; 9 nucleotides align to TRBD1. Per germline, CDR1 MGHRA and CDR2 YSYEKL. The V and J ends lost 5 bases and 5 bases, in that order; junction bases with no gene match: 15. CDR3 length: 17 amino acids.

Only one count was recorded for this clone. Relative to the germline gene, one junction end is altered; a read error may explain this. The rearrangement links TRBV9 to TRBJ2-5; D may be TRBD2 (5 bases). The CDR3 contains 14 residues. The germline gives CDR1 SGDLS, CDR2 YYNGEE. The CDR3 loop is CASSYGVGQETKYF. The CDR3 DNA sequence: TGTGCCAGCAGCTACGGGGTTGGCCAAGAGACCAAGTACTTC.

The chain employs TRBV19 and TRBJ2-3; TRBD1 agrees at 10 bases. CDR3 length: 16 residues. Germline V lookup: CDR1 LNHDA, CDR2 SQIVND (reference sequence). The V gene end was trimmed by 4 bases and the J gene end by 0 bases; junction bases not matched to a gene: 4. The CDR3 loop reads CASSTTGGPSTDTQYF. The DNA for the CDR3 is TGTGCCAGTAGTACGACAGGGGGCCCGAGCACAGATACGCAGTATTTT.

This clone was counted between two and nine times. The chain has TRBV10-3 and TRBJ1-5; possible D gene TRBD1, 5 bases. Trimming removed 3 bases at V and 10 bases at J, with 16 bases between. The CDR3 is 14 residues long. The germline CDR1 and CDR2 sequences are ENHRY and SYGVKD. CDR3 bases: TGTGCCATCAGTGACGGGCAGGGCCTCATCCCCCAGCATTTT. Encoded protein: CAISDGQGLIPQHF.